This entry features one TCR beta chain sequence. The antigen is unknown. This sample is drawn from a study of T cell responses to AZD1222 COVID-19 vaccine. Study-level background: Pooling was applied to second doses at about 4 or about 12 weeks. Study outcomes and limitations: In a largely white British group with more females than males, clonal diversity was possibly underestimated. Repertoire sampling was restricted to post-peak T cell response timepoints. Reports indicate that nearly half of spike-specific TCRs are directed at unmutated variant regions.

Deletions cut 2 bases from V and 3 bases from J, with 14 bases between. CDR1 and CDR2 (germline): SGHTA, FQGNSA. The CDR3 sequence is 15 residues long. Repertoires were generated with immunoSEQ multiplex PCR, while TCRdb's copy carries only in-frame clones and drops some. This table has 150,000 to 200,000 clones, 90% appearing once. Sequenced material: peripheral blood, taken on day 0 of AZD1222 vaccination. This chain links TRBV7-2 with TRBJ2-7, with D perhaps TRBD1 or TRBD2 (6 bases each). The sequence came from an adult in good health. Here the CDR3 DNA reads TGTGCCAGCAGCTTATTTAGGGGGGTCGACTACGAGCAGTACTTC. Translating it yields CASSLFRGVDYEQYF.